This TCR beta chain was sequenced for a study of persistence of HIV-infected CD4 T cells (dated by TCRdb to 2019 to 2021). Regarding the study in general: The median time participants had been on suppressive ART was under 10 years. Apart from a couple of participants who underwent leukapheresis at a single time point, peripheral blood samples of up to roughly 180 mL were collected from participants at multiple time points. In the cross-participant TCR cluster analysis, 8 participants were included for CMV and about 7 participants were included for Gag. The clonality of all cells in each sorted population was assessed by TCRbeta sequencing, whereas the clonality of infected cells was assessed by proviral sequencing. Anti-CD3/anti-CD28 stimulation activated a higher proportion of cells, with a lower memory fraction, than antigen stimulation. CMV- and HIV-1 Gag-responding CD4+ T cells were isolated from ART-treated individuals so that antigen-driven clonal expansion of HIV-1-infected cells could be examined.

What this sample's treatment or condition label stands for: suppressive antiretroviral therapy. As a nonspecific positive control representing the CD4+ T cell repertoire, the cells were stimulated with anti-CD3/anti-CD28 magnetic beads. Responding CD4+ T cells were sorted on the basis of upregulation of both CD40 ligand and CD69. Participants were HIV-1-infected adults who started suppressive ART during chronic infection. For at least 4 years, participants had undetectable plasma HIV-1 RNA, below 50 copies/mL. To be included, a participant needed positive CMV serology and a CD4+ T cell count above 400 cells/uL. Before stimulation, PBMCs were isolated using density centrifugation and depleted of CD8+ T cells. For 18 hours, the CD8-depleted PBMCs were stimulated with anti-CD28/CD49d costimulation, a CD40-blocking antibody, and enfuvirtide to prevent new infections. Cell sorting was done on a Beckman Coulter MoFlo Legacy or XDP sorter, and dead cells were excluded with propidium iodide. Genomic DNA was extracted with the QIAamp DNA Mini Kit for samples above one million cells, otherwise with the Quick-DNA Microprep Kit.

The V end loses 0 bases and the J end loses 0 bases, and a stretch of 11 bases separates them. CDR1 and CDR2 are read off the germline V gene as SGHVS and FNYEAQ. The CDR3 numbers 17 residues from cysteine through phenylalanine. The kept DNA is CDR3 alone, 51 bases in frame from the first base. TCRbeta repertoires were sequenced from genomic DNA with the immunoSEQ hsTCRB assay version 4 in survey mode. For TCRbeta sequencing, genomic DNA was diluted to approximately 9 ng/uL, with up to 1 ug used per sample. As for the original processing: TCRbeta data analysis was done in ImmunoSeq Analyzer 3.0, and diversity was calculated on productive nucleotide rearrangements. The improved Chao index was used to estimate lower-bound TCR diversity, and the Gini coefficient was used to estimate clonality using the Immunarch R package. When different nucleotide rearrangements encoded the same CDR3beta amino acid sequence, each rearrangement was treated as a distinct clonotype. Differential abundance analysis identified TCRbeta sequences significantly enriched in antigen-responding cells relative to anti-CD3/anti-CD28-activated cells. Using predicted peptide-MHC specificity as the basis, GLIPH2 grouped TCRs into clusters, both for each participant individually and for the merged data sets that combined participants. This immuneACCESS table, as held by TCRdb, lists in-frame sequences with V and J called but not all clones. Of the missing ones, under half trace to an unresolved V gene in checked studies; the others have no known cause. Clone size and V and J calls were adopted from that table, with D and trimming inferred from the DNA. A total of roughly 48,000 clones appear in this sample, less than 90% of them only once. In total, the top ten clones hold under 0.55% of the sample.

Findings and caveats that apply to the study as a whole: Antigen-responding cells were enriched for expanded CDR3beta sequences that were degenerate, which suggests that CD4+ responses to CMV and Gag underwent convergent selection. Few individuals were included in the study, and only a limited range of antigens was tested. Restriction of bulk TCR analyses to the rare CMV-responding cells that actually carried HIV-1 proviruses was not possible. TCRbeta richness in CMV- and Gag-responding cells was significantly lower than in anti-CD3/anti-CD28-responding cells; CMV-responding cells had higher oligoclonality than CD3/CD28-stimulated and Gag-responding cells. Within the same sorted populations, TCR oligoclonality correlated with proviral oligoclonality.

Worth noting for this clone: Its antigen is currently not known. No per-base quality is available; no much larger clone lies one base away.

Sequenced here: CD4+ T cells sorted from PBMCs after approximately 19-hour stimulation, sampled from a patient who received antiretroviral therapy. This specimen's cell subset or site label, interpreted: CD40L+CD69+ CD4 T cells responding to anti-CD3/anti-CD28 beads, representing the overall repertoire. The rearranged chain carries TRBV7-6 and TRBJ1-4; the D gene lacks a confident call. This receptor was taken from an adult woman with HIV who was CMV-seropositive. CDR3 sequence: CASSLAVVFATNEKLFF. The bases are TGTGCCAGCAGCTTAGCGGTAGTATTTGCAACTAATGAAAAACTGTTTTTT.